This record concerns one TCR beta chain sequence. This clone was observed a single time. Its binding antigen is unknown. Within one base of it there is no much larger clone, and no base qualities were kept. The sample comes from a study of cytomegalovirus exposure and HLA in healthy donors (dated by TCRdb to about 2017). About the investigation overall: According to an earlier analysis of 587 of the donors, about 179 million T cells yielded 95 million to 140 million unique TCR beta sequences and about 300 Gb of sequence data. On average, over 200,000 unique TCR beta nucleotide sequences were sequenced per donor among several hundred genotyped donors of the cohort, with 15% to 20% of those sequences being non-productive. To predict cytomegalovirus infection status, the study brought together high-throughput TCR immunosequencing, statistical association of individual TCRs with disease status, and machine learning. Because of strong linkage in the cohort, roughly 5 DR-DQ haplotypes were treated as single units for association and clustering. The later analysis used no new phenotypic data to find candidate immune exposures, relying instead on TCR beta sequences and their occurrence across donors. A later analysis re-analyzed previously published TCR beta repertoires from 550 to 700 donors and added high-resolution HLA genotyping to study TCR occurrence patterns. The number of donors typed differed by locus, with about 629-630 for A, B, C, DRB1 and DQB1, more than 500 for DQA1, 600 to 610 for DPA1, and roughly 450 for DPB1. Around 320 gigabases of sequencing data and approximately 84 million unique TCR sequences were included in an early release covering roughly 700 HLA-typed donors. Both class I and class II loci were covered by HLA typing, at four-digit resolution. A later genetic analysis took genome-wide SNP genotypes for about 55% of the 666 donors and used that subset as a discovery cohort. Of the 350 to 400 genotyped donors, approximately 80% fell in the genetic ancestry cluster associated with self-reported Caucasian donors. The study profiled the T cell repertoires of 666 subjects by immunosequencing and related them to cytomegalovirus serostatus. Along with the roughly 670-subject first cohort, a separate validation cohort of over a hundred different subjects was used. Alongside the repertoire data, information on donor age, sex, ethnicity and CMV serostatus was compiled. To decide whether each TCR beta V gene segment behaved as functional or pseudogenic, an earlier analysis of some 600 of the donors relied on high-throughput TCR beta sequencing. All discovery cohort repertoires had been generated using a single sequencing platform. The study aimed to test whether cataloging public T cell receptors could reveal signatures of past pathogen exposure.

What the study reported, not specific to this receptor: Most TCR sequences were observed very rarely across donors, whereas some public TCRs were present in many individuals. The only immune exposure information available for the cohort was CMV serostatus. According to a later genetic analysis, donors in an Asian-associated ancestry cluster had fewer N-insertions in productive TCRs than the approximately 670-donor mean. Broadly in line with IMGT annotations, most TCR beta V segments showed up in productive rearrangements about 87% or about 30% of the time in an earlier analysis of several hundred of the donors. A later analysis associated about 16,000 TCR beta sequences with specific HLA alleles at a false discovery rate of 0.05. Because HLA typing was unavailable for some donors at each locus, only the typed subset was used in association tests. In a later analysis, the rate of TCR association differed among HLA loci, with DRB1 alleles having the most associated TCRs and HLA-C alleles having the fewest. The presence/absence analyses assumed that sequencing depth was roughly uniform across donors, and that assumption may not be true. A later analysis found that HLA-associated TCR beta chains were more clonally expanded and had lower generation probabilities than equally common non-associated chains. Linkage disequilibrium might explain the correlated functional status among segregating V segments, but an unknown experimental factor could not be ruled out. The classifier was reported to diagnose cytomegalovirus status with high specificity and sensitivity in both the original and validation cohorts. Because counts were too low, seventeen rarely observed V segments, including chromosome 9 orphons, were left out of the earlier analysis of about 620 of the donors. The study listed 170 or so TCR beta chains as associated with cytomegalovirus. A few of the identified cytomegalovirus-associated TCR beta chains were confirmed in vitro to be specific for cytomegalovirus antigens. The cohort was sequenced for TCR beta chains only, and without alpha or paired-chain data the features that could be detected were limited. In a later genetic analysis, a missense DCLRE1C variant was associated with V-gene and J-gene trimming of TCR beta chains, and the association was replicated in an independent cohort. Strong co-occurrence of HLA alleles, especially DR and DQ, made assigning TCR associations to individual alleles difficult. Several of the top co-occurrence clusters appeared to be linked to parvovirus B19, influenza, CMV and Epstein-Barr virus, according to a later analysis. The sequencing pipeline was judged likely to have produced a cluster of highly shared sequence variants as a technical artifact. According to the authors, the approach could potentially be generalized to other disease states and immunological phenotypes. A further reported finding was that TCR beta sequences accurately predicted the HLA-A and HLA-B alleles for most subjects in the first cohort. The 87-base-pair reads could not distinguish some IMGT-functional V segments, including TRBV6-2 and TRBV6-3, so those segments were excluded. According to a later analysis, most CMV-associated TCR beta chains appeared to be HLA-restricted, and the HLA associations seemed to be driven largely by CMV exposure.

The CDR3 contains 16 residues, cysteine and phenylalanine counted. Only CDR3 DNA remains: 48 bases, in frame from the first base. Reading the germline V gene gives CDR1 KGHSH and CDR2 LQKENI. V and J lose 0 bases and 5 bases, and a span of 16 bases separates them. Libraries were prepared through the immunoSEQ multiplex PCR assay. A mixture of 60 forward primers for TCR Vbeta segments and 13 reverse primers for TCR Jbeta segments was used in the multiplex PCR. Amplification of the CDR3 region of rearranged TCR beta genes was performed with a multiplex PCR assay on genomic DNA. Amplified TCR beta libraries were sequenced as 87-base-pair reads on the Illumina HiSeq System. Concerning the study's data processing: A later analysis tallied some 79 million unique TCR beta chains across the 666 repertoires, and some 12 million of those chains were shared by two or more donors. To remove PCR and sequencing errors, raw reads were error-corrected and collapsed into unique sequences using a nearest-neighbor algorithm that merged closely related sequences. CDR3 sequences were aligned to IMGT reference sequences to assign V, D and J gene segments. For a sequence to be retained, a match of at least six nucleotides was required to both a V gene segment and a J gene segment. A rearrangement counted as productive if the CDR3 had no stop codons and remained in frame with V and J, and every other rearrangement counted as non-productive. Following IMGT convention, CDR3 was defined as the stretch from the second conserved V-encoded cysteine up to the conserved J-encoded phenylalanine. The earlier analysis of 450 to 750 of the donors excluded any sequence lacking an unambiguous match to a single V gene segment. In an earlier analysis of several hundred of the donors, a V segment was called functional when productive rearrangements were above 56.7%, and segregating when the standard deviation between donors exceeded 5%. A statistical classification framework was built for diagnosing cytomegalovirus status from the catalog of TCR beta chain sequences. V and J gene assignment, in a later analysis, came from comparing TCR nucleotide sequences with IMGT/GENE-DB human TR gene sequences. Using the TCRdist pipeline, a later analysis assigned CDR3 sequences along with most-parsimonious VDJ recombination scenarios. A later analysis defined each TCR beta chain by its CDR3 amino acid sequence plus V-gene family, and excluded reads lacking a unique V-gene family. In a later analysis, fewer than 650 highly shared, low-generation-probability nucleotide sequences were removed to address suspected cross-contamination and a sequencing artifact. A later analysis calculated a clonal expansion index for each public chain from normalized within-repertoire ranks of inferred template counts. Generation probabilities in a later analysis came from a VDJ recombination model fitted to out-of-frame rearrangements, and those results were checked against IGoR. A later analysis scored TCR-TCR, TCR-HLA and TCR-CMV co-occurrence with hypergeometric tests, applying a repertoire-size bias correction to TCR pairs. In a later analysis, false discovery rates were estimated by permuting HLA or CMV assignments 20 times. A later analysis grouped co-occurring TCRs with DBSCAN, adding TCRdist sequence similarity when clustering within HLA-allele-positive subsets. Repertoires with fewer than 30,000 or more than 120,000 public chains, plus five repertoires with anomalous nucleotide sharing, were excluded from co-occurrence clustering. TCRdb limited this immuneACCESS table to in-frame rearrangements with V and J called. A share of clones is missing; checked studies link under half to unresolved V genes, and the rest is unexplained. The V and J calls and the clone size are those of that table, but D and trimming were determined from the DNA. The sample includes 100,000 to 150,000 clones, with more than 70% observed a single time. Jointly, the top ten make up 0.94% of the sample.

The cohort was made up of approximately 700 healthy bone marrow donors. Cohort members were all nominally healthy when sampled, although unrecorded immune exposures were likely present. The donor was CMV seronegative and was included in the group of 352 seronegative cohort members. A peripheral blood sample was provided by each donor, and peripheral blood mononuclear cells were used for TCR beta sequencing. Genomic DNA extraction from the blood cell samples was performed with the Qiagen DNeasy Blood Extraction Kit. The chain is encoded by TRBV18 joined to TRBJ2-5; a tentative D match to TRBD2 spans 7 bases. The origin of this receptor is an older woman in good health and CMV-seronegative. Source material: PBMCs. CDR3 loop: CASSPPTGGSSETQYF. The DNA reads as follows: TGTGCCAGCTCACCACCAACGGGGGGCTCGAGTGAGACCCAGTACTTC.